This T cell receptor (beta chain) was identified in a study of blood T cell repertoires in COVID-19. Study as a whole: The samples span acute and convalescent COVID-19 from the United States, Italy and Spain. T cells, B-cell-depleted T cells, or PBMCs supplied cDNA or gDNA.

In the original processing: Estimation of nucleated cell counts was performed using reference gene primer amplification. TCRdb keeps only in-frame clones here, not all; method: immunoSEQ multiplex PCR. The DNA was the basis for D and trimming; V, J and clone size are from that table. The table includes 470,000 or so clones, more than 85% detected once. CDR3 length: 14 amino acids. V was shortened by 3 bases and J by 8 bases, with 16 bases between the two germline ends. Germline CDR1 MNHNS, CDR2 SASEGT. Input material: peripheral blood. The gene calls are TRBV6-1 and TRBJ1-2, with a tentative D call TRBD1 (6 bases). The sequence was obtained from a woman in her 30s with acute or convalescent COVID-19. The CDR3 nucleotides read TGTGCCAGCAGTGATCTCGGGACAACCATCGGCTACACCTTC. Residues: CASSDLGTTIGYTF.